These 27 T cell receptor beta chains share one sample of origin, sequenced in a study of monozygotic twins with inflammatory bowel disease. TCRdb re-called the 5' RACE reads, yielding one record per CDR3 amino acid sequence without DNA. The sample table includes about 380,000 distinct CDR3 sequences. The sequencing input was blood. The origin of the receptors is a human donor with ulcerative colitis or Crohn's disease, or a healthy co-twin of an affected twin (not recorded which).

This sequence joins TRBV7-6 and TRBJ2-1; with no DNA, the TCRdb D assignment of TRBD1 cannot be verified. This CDR3 region has 15 residues. Germline assignment: CDR1 SGHVS and CDR2 FNYEAQ. This chain's CDR3 is CASSTTGTGGNEQFF.

The chain is built from TRBV7-2 and TRBJ2-2; TCRdb selects TRBD1, and the lack of DNA leaves this call unchecked. Germline-derived CDR1 and CDR2 are SGHTA and FQGNSA. The CDR3 covers 15 residues. The CDR3 spells CASSRGQAGTGELFF.

The chain links TRBV5-1 to TRBJ2-5; TCRdb's D gene call, TRBD2, goes unchecked for lack of DNA. In germline, CDR1 is SGHRS, CDR2 YFSETQ. The CDR3 is made up of 13 amino acids. This CDR3 is CASSPVAVETQYF.

This CDR3 is CASSPKPLQRLYSNQPQHF. The J gene is TRBJ1-5, the V gene TRBV4-3; the TCRdb call, TRBD1, lacks DNA for checking. This CDR3 contains 19 residues. The V gene's germline CDR1 is LGHNA and CDR2 YSLEER.

This rearrangement joins TRBV6-1 to TRBJ1-4; absent DNA, TCRdb's TRBD1 call cannot be checked. The germline V gene encodes CDR1 MNHNS and CDR2 SASEGT. CDR3 length: 14 residues. CDR3 amino acids: CASSGTGENEKLFF.

The rearrangement links TRBV20-1 to TRBJ1-2. CDR1 DFQATT and CDR2 SNEGSKA come from the germline V gene (reference sequence). CDR3 length equals 12 residues. CDR3 sequence reads: CSATDTNYGYTF.

The chain links TRBV27 to TRBJ2-1; TCRdb indicates TRBD2, and absent DNA this call remains unverified. Per germline, CDR1 MNHEY and CDR2 SMNVEV (reference sequence). The CDR3 loop spans 19 amino acids. The CDR3 is CASSKNLAGVPSSYNEQFF.

The V call is TRBV7-8, the J call TRBJ1-5. The CDR3 runs 12 residues. The germline CDR1 and CDR2 sequences are SGHVS and FQNEAQ. The CDR3 protein is CASSPTSQPQHF.

This sequence joins TRBV20-1 and TRBJ1-2; TCRdb's D call, TRBD1, is unchecked because there is no DNA. The CDR3 is 13 residues long. In germline, CDR1 is DFQATT, CDR2 SNEGSKA (reference sequence). CDR3 protein: CSANLQGRYGYTF.

This chain uses TRBV15 with TRBJ2-2; TCRdb lists TRBD1, though no DNA is available to test this call. The V gene's germline CDR1 is LNHNV and CDR2 YYDKDF (reference sequence). The CDR3 contains 15 residues. The CDR3 is CATSRDLGGAGELFF.

The chain uses TRBV3-1 and TRBJ2-1; TCRdb selects TRBD1, and the lack of DNA leaves this call unchecked. The CDR3 spans 15 residues. Per the germline V gene, CDR1 is LGHDT and CDR2 is YNNKEL (reference sequence). The CDR3 spells CASSLYRGAYNEQFF.

The chain is built from TRBV4-2 and TRBJ2-2; the TCRdb D gene call, TRBD2, has no DNA to confirm it. CDR1 and CDR2 (germline): LGHNA, YNFKEQ. The CDR3 is 18 residues long. CDR3 sequence reads: CASSQGLAGGANTGELFF.

The chain recombines TRBV9 with TRBJ2-1; absent DNA, TCRdb's TRBD1 call cannot be checked. The CDR3 runs to 14 residues. CDR1 is SGDLS and CDR2 is YYNGEE in the germline V gene. CDR3 protein: CASSDSGGSNEQFF.

The genes are TRBV2 and TRBJ2-3; TCRdb indicates TRBD2, and absent DNA this call remains unverified. The CDR3 totals 15 residues. Per the germline V gene, CDR1 is SNHLY and CDR2 is FYNNEI. The CDR3 loop reads CARLGQRGGRDTQYF.

V is TRBV13 and J is TRBJ1-6; the TCRdb call, TRBD1, lacks DNA for checking. Germline V gene data show CDR1 as PRHDT and CDR2 as FYEKMQ (reference sequence). The CDR3 totals 18 residues. The CDR3: CASSHTQGWSSYNSPLHF.

The gene calls are TRBV9 and TRBJ2-1; TCRdb designates TRBD1, a call that cannot be tested without DNA. Per germline, CDR1 SGDLS and CDR2 YYNGEE. This CDR3 spans 14 amino acids. The CDR3 loop is CASSEPGSHNEQFF.

V is TRBV19 and J is TRBJ1-5; the D call from TCRdb, TRBD1, cannot be confirmed without DNA. The germline gives CDR1 LNHDA, CDR2 SQIVND (reference sequence). The CDR3 covers 12 residues. CDR3 in amino acids: CASTGQGQPQHF.

This sequence joins TRBV4-3 and TRBJ2-7; TCRdb designates TRBD2, a call that cannot be tested without DNA. The CDR3 is 16 amino acids. Germline CDR1 is LGHNA and CDR2 is YSLEER. The CDR3 is CASSQDARARSYEQYF.

V gene TRBV20-1 combines with J gene TRBJ2-2; TCRdb selects TRBD1, and the lack of DNA leaves this call unchecked. The V gene's germline CDR1 is DFQATT and CDR2 SNEGSKA (reference sequence). The CDR3 sequence is 17 residues long. The CDR3 here is CSARAFTGTENTGELFF.

The CDR3 loop reads CASSPREGLGQPQHF. The chain is built from TRBV4-1 and TRBJ1-5. Germline CDR1 is MGHRA and CDR2 is YSYEKL. This CDR3 is 15 amino acids long.

J is TRBJ2-3 and V is TRBV4-2; there is no DNA to check the TCRdb D call of TRBD1. Germline V gene sequence: CDR1 LGHNA, CDR2 YNFKEQ. The CDR3 loop spans 17 amino acids. CDR3: CASSQDGGVAAWGAQYF.

The rearrangement joins TRBV20-1 to TRBJ2-1. Germline V gene sequence: CDR1 DFQATT, CDR2 SNEGSKA (reference sequence). The CDR3 runs to 13 residues. The CDR3 protein is CSVEDGSYNEQFF.

The chain combines TRBV7-2 with TRBJ2-3; as DNA is missing, the TRBD2 call by TCRdb cannot be tested. CDR3 length: 15 residues. The V gene's germline CDR1 is SGHTA and CDR2 FQGNSA. The CDR3 sequence is CASSQSGTSGSREYF.

The J gene is TRBJ2-7, the V gene TRBV5-1; TCRdb picks TRBD2, but there is no DNA to check that call. This CDR3 spans 13 amino acids. The germline gives CDR1 SGHRS, CDR2 YFSETQ. This CDR3 is CASSLGADYEQYF.

This chain joins TRBV20-1 and TRBJ1-1; TCRdb's D call, TRBD1, is unchecked because there is no DNA. Germline CDR1 is DFQATT and CDR2 is SNEGSKA (reference sequence). The CDR3 sequence is 12 residues long. CDR3: CSAPQENTEAFF.

The chain joins TRBV6-2 or TRBV6-3 to TRBJ1-2; TCRdb selects TRBD1, and the lack of DNA leaves this call unchecked. The CDR3 is made up of 15 amino acids. CDR1 and CDR2 (germline): MNHEY, SVGEGT. The CDR3 here is CASSPDDRVNYGYTF.

The J gene is TRBJ2-2, the V gene TRBV4-3; the D call of TRBD1 rests on TCRdb alone, since no DNA is present to check it. Germline CDR1 reads LGHNA; CDR2 reads YSLEER. The CDR3 runs to 14 residues. CDR3 in amino acids: CASSQEGRTGELFF.